Listed below are T cell receptor beta chains from one sample, sequenced in a study of control samples from healthy donors and cancer patients. Only in-frame clones appear in the TCRdb table, and some are missing; sequencing was by immunoSEQ multiplex PCR. The table lists about 22,000 clones, 83% of them singletons. What was sequenced was PBMCs. Receptors were obtained from a man aged 55 to 70 with head and neck cancer. Each CDR3 is given with its conserved first and last residue. The D gene is left open where the match is weak. Clone size is not always given. Where it is, it says once, few, many or a class for expanded clones.

d_gene	v_gene	j_gene	abundance	CDR3aa	CDR3nt
NA	TRBV11-2	TRBJ2-2	NA	CASSLDLRDTGELFF	TGTGCCAGCAGCTTAGATCTGAGGGACACCGGGGAGCTGTTTTTT
NA	TRBV6-5	TRBJ2-7	NA	CASSRDYEQYF	TGTGCCAGCAGTCGCGACTACGAGCAGTACTTC
NA	TRBV29-1	TRBJ1-1	once	CSVEKGVLTGIVAEAFF	TGCAGCGTTGAAAAGGGGGTTCTGACGGGCATTGTGGCTGAAGCTTTCTTT
NA	TRBV27	TRBJ1-1	NA	CASSSGAVEAFF	TGTGCCAGCAGTTCCGGTGCGGTCGAAGCTTTCTTT
NA	TRBV2	TRBJ1-4	NA	CASSEEPATNEKLFF	TGTGCCAGCAGTGAAGAACCTGCAACTAATGAAAAACTGTTTTTT
NA	TRBV6-4	TRBJ1-5	few	CASATTVNQPQHF	TGTGCCAGCGCGACGACGGTCAATCAGCCCCAGCATTTT
TRBD1	TRBV7-2	TRBJ1-2	NA	CASSLGQGASYGYTF	TGTGCCAGCAGCTTAGGGCAGGGGGCAAGCTATGGCTACACCTTC
NA	TRBV18	TRBJ1-1	NA	CATGAGLNTEAFF	TGTGCCACTGGTGCGGGATTGAACACTGAAGCTTTCTTT
NA	TRBV18	TRBJ2-2	NA	CASSPSIRGMELFF	TGTGCCAGCTCACCATCGATCAGGGGAATGGAGCTGTTTTTT
NA	TRBV6-5	TRBJ1-5	NA	CASRSRHDSNQPQHF	TGTGCCAGCAGATCCCGACACGACAGTAATCAGCCCCAGCATTTT
TRBD1	TRBV6-5	TRBJ2-1	NA	CASTRQGPYNEQFF	TGTGCCAGCACACGACAGGGACCCTACAATGAGCAGTTCTTC
NA	TRBV5-1	TRBJ2-3	once	CASSLALDRFTDTQYF	TGCGCCAGCAGCTTGGCCTTGGACAGATTCACAGATACGCAGTATTTT
TRBD1	TRBV7-9	TRBJ2-5	NA	CASSLARGRAETQYF	TGTGCCAGCAGCTTAGCGAGGGGGCGCGCAGAGACCCAGTACTTC
NA	TRBV2	TRBJ2-1	NA	CASTYANEQFF	TGTGCCAGCACCTATGCGAATGAGCAGTTCTTC
NA	TRBV30	TRBJ1-2	few	CAWSQETGPLYNYGYTF	TGTGCCTGGAGTCAAGAAACCGGTCCCTTGTACAACTATGGCTACACCTTC
TRBD1	TRBV7-2	TRBJ1-5	once	CASSAGTGFGQPQHF	TGTGCCAGCAGCGCAGGGACAGGGTTTGGTCAGCCCCAGCATTTT
TRBD2	TRBV7-8	TRBJ2-1	once	CASSLGLADLYNEQFF	TGTGCCAGCAGCTTAGGACTAGCGGACCTCTACAATGAGCAGTTCTTC
TRBD1	TRBV19	TRBJ2-7	NA	CASRKGDSYLLYEQYF	TGTGCCAGTAGAAAGGGGGACAGCTATCTTCTTTACGAGCAGTACTTC
TRBD1	TRBV9	TRBJ1-5	NA	CASSVDGQDNQPQHF	TGTGCCAGCAGCGTAGACGGACAGGACAATCAGCCCCAGCATTTT
NA	TRBV5-1	TRBJ1-2	NA	CASSSLRGNYGYTF	TGCGCCAGCAGCTCCCTCAGGGGCAACTATGGCTACACCTTC
NA	TRBV9	TRBJ1-5	NA	CASSPGAANQPQHF	TGTGCCAGCAGCCCGGGAGCCGCCAATCAGCCCCAGCATTTT
TRBD1	TRBV29-1	TRBJ1-1	NA	CSVEGQRYTEAFF	TGCAGCGTTGAGGGACAGAGATACACTGAAGCTTTCTTT
NA	TRBV5-1	TRBJ2-1	NA	CASSFSGPGEQFF	TGCGCCAGCAGCTTTTCAGGGCCGGGTGAGCAGTTCTTC
TRBD2	TRBV19	TRBJ2-2	NA	CASSTPGTGGTGELFF	TGTGCCAGTAGTACGCCCGGGACGGGGGGGACCGGGGAGCTGTTTTTT
NA	TRBV18	TRBJ1-1	few	CASSPVFGEVGWNTEAFF	TGTGCCAGCTCACCGGTTTTCGGAGAGGTGGGATGGAACACTGAAGCTTTCTTT
NA	TRBV24-1	TRBJ2-3	NA	CATSDPLRQGTTDTQYF	TGTGCCACCAGTGATCCCCTAAGGCAGGGTACAACAGATACGCAGTATTTT
NA	TRBV6-5	TRBJ2-4	NA	CASSPSARNIQYF	TGTGCCAGCAGTCCTTCAGCGCGGAACATTCAGTACTTC
NA	TRBV18	TRBJ1-3	NA	CASSPGIANTIYF	TGTGCCAGCTCACCAGGGATCGCAAACACCATATATTTT
NA	TRBV18	TRBJ1-2	NA	CASSPADSLYGYTF	TGTGCCAGCTCACCAGCTGACTCTTTATATGGCTACACCTTC
NA	TRBV2	TRBJ2-3	once	CASKGGRTTDTQYF	TGTGCCAGCAAGGGGGGCAGGACCACAGATACGCAGTATTTT
TRBD1	TRBV7-6	TRBJ2-7	few	CASSLSPGTGGPSYEQYF	TGTGCCAGCAGCTTAAGTCCCGGGACAGGGGGCCCTTCCTACGAGCAGTACTTC
NA	TRBV27	TRBJ2-7	few	CASSLSRRMAYEQYF	TGTGCCAGCAGTTTATCGCGGAGGATGGCGTACGAGCAGTACTTC
NA	TRBV19	TRBJ1-2	NA	CASSMGGGYTF	TGTGCCAGTAGTATGGGTGGAGGCTACACCTTC
TRBD1	TRBV6-4	TRBJ2-7	NA	CASSRDRAGEQYF	TGTGCCAGCAGCAGGGACAGGGCTGGCGAGCAGTACTTC
TRBD1	TRBV7-2	TRBJ2-7	NA	CASSLGPRTGEYEQYF	TGTGCCAGCAGCTTAGGACCCCGGACAGGGGAGTACGAGCAGTACTTC
TRBD1	TRBV3-1/TRBV3-2	TRBJ1-3	NA	CASSQGGTASGNTIYF	TGTGCCAGCAGCCAAGGGGGGACAGCCTCTGGAAACACCATATATTTT
NA	TRBV28	TRBJ2-2	NA	CASSTPTGELFF	TGTGCCAGCAGTACTCCCACCGGGGAGCTGTTTTTT